This T cell receptor beta chain came from a study of T cells after yellow fever vaccination. Using its own MiXCR run on the 5' RACE reads, TCRdb lists one record per CDR3 protein. There are about 400,000 distinct CDR3 sequences in the sample; around a tenth occur only once, and about 17% lies in the top ten. CDR1 and CDR2 from the germline V gene are MNHEY and SMNVEV (reference sequence). The CDR3 runs to 15 residues. V lost 4 bases, J lost 5 bases, and 8 bases stayed unmatched. The TCR was taken from a man between 18 and 29 years old who received the YFV17D yellow fever vaccine. The sequencing here drew on PBMCs, taken on the day of the first yellow fever vaccination. J is TRBJ1-2 and V is TRBV27; 9 bases line up with TRBD1. Here the CDR3 reads CASSSPGTGRYGYTF. The CDR3 DNA is TGTGCCAGCAGTTCCCCCGGGACAGGGCGATATGGCTACACCTTC.